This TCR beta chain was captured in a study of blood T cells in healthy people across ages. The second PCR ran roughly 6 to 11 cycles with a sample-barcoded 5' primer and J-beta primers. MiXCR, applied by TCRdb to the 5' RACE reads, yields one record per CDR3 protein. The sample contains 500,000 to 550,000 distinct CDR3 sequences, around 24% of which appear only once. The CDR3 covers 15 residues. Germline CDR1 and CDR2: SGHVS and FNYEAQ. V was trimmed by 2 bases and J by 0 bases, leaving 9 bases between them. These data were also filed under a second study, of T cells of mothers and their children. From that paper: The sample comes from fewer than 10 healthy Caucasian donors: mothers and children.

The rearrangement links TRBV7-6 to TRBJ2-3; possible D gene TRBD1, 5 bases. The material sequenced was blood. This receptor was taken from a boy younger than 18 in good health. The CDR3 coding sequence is TGTGCCAGCAGCTTAAGACAGACTAGCACAGATACGCAGTATTTT. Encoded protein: CASSLRQTSTDTQYF.